A selection of T cell receptor beta chains follows, all from one sample in a study of T-cell reconstitution after alpha-beta-depleted transplantation in children. In TCRdb, the PCR reads were re-called with MiXCR into one record per CDR3 protein. The sample shows 240,000 or so distinct CDR3 sequences, 6.5% to 9% of them seen only once. Sample: PBMCs, mostly from graft donor cells, taken 180 days after TCRalphabeta/CD19-depleted stem cell transplant. These receptors were collected from a male patient younger than 18 who had a stem cell transplant for acute lymphoblastic leukemia, so the T cells may come from the graft donor. Each CDR3 is given with its conserved first and last residue. The D gene is left open where the match is weak. Clone size, where shown, is once, few, many, or a class for clones that have expanded.

>NA|NA|TRBV3-1|TRBJ2-1
CASQPSSSYNEQFF
TGTGCCAGCCAGCCGTCGAGCTCCTACAATGAGCAGTTCTTC
>many|TRBD1|TRBV16|TRBJ1-3
CASSQRRDRGSGNTIYF
TGTGCCAGCAGCCAAAGGAGAGACAGGGGGTCTGGAAACACCATATATTTT
>many|NA|TRBV12-3/TRBV12-4|TRBJ1-2
CASSLDRLNYGYTF
TGTGCCAGCAGCCTAGACAGGCTTAACTATGGCTACACCTTC
>many|NA|TRBV7-2|TRBJ1-2
CASSLVGQGTF
NA
>many|NA|TRBV7-2|TRBJ1-3
CASSLGPSTAGNTIYF
TGTGCCAGCAGCTTAGGGCCTTCTACCGCTGGAAACACCATATATTTT
>many|NA|TRBV11-2|TRBJ2-1
CATSRHNEQFF
TGTGCAACGAGCAGGCACAATGAGCAGTTCTTC
>few|NA|TRBV7-2|TRBJ2-2
CASSLARRGSTGELFF
TGTGCCAGCAGCTTAGCGCGGCGGGGAAGCACCGGGGAGCTGTTTTTT
>many|TRBD2|TRBV7-8|TRBJ2-3
CASSLLAGRYTDTQYF
TGTGCCAGCAGCTTACTAGCGGGACGGTACACAGATACGCAGTATTTT
>many|NA|TRBV3-1|TRBJ1-2
CASSQDGQGWKDDGYTF
TGTGCCAGCAGCCAAGATGGGCAGGGCTGGAAGGATGATGGCTACACCTTC
>few|TRBD1|TRBV20-1|TRBJ2-7
CSATPADRALLSYEQYF
TGCAGTGCCACTCCCGCGGACAGGGCTCTCCTCTCCTACGAGCAGTACTTC
>many|TRBD2|TRBV4-1|TRBJ2-7
CASSQTSGLEQYF
TGCGCCAGCAGCCAGACTAGCGGGCTTGAGCAGTACTTC
>NA|NA|TRBV11-1|TRBJ2-5
CASRFTNTGQETQYF
TGTGCCAGCAGGTTTACTAACACGGGGCAAGAGACCCAGTACTTC
>many|NA|TRBV3-1|TRBJ1-1
CASSQAVKEPNTEAFF
TGTGCCAGCAGTCAAGCAGTAAAGGAGCCGAACACTGAAGCTTTCTTT
>many|NA|TRBV3-1|TRBJ1-2
CASSQEQFYGYTF
TGTGCCAGCAGCCAAGAACAGTTCTATGGCTACACCTTC
>many|NA|TRBV7-2|TRBJ1-6
CASSLLGAPQLDSPLHF
TGTGCCAGCAGCTTATTAGGGGCGCCCCAATTGGATTCACCCCTCCACTTT
>NA|NA|TRBV19|TRBJ2-1
CASSMERANGEQFF
TGTGCCAGTAGTATGGAGAGGGCCAATGGTGAGCAGTTCTTC
>many|NA|TRBV12-3/TRBV12-4|TRBJ1-5
CASSSLAGLDQPQHF
TGTGCCAGCAGTTCACTAGCGGGGCTCGATCAGCCCCAGCATTTT
>many|NA|TRBV27|TRBJ2-7
CASKISAFGEQYF
TGTGCCAGCAAAATATCCGCATTCGGCGAGCAGTACTTC
>many|TRBD2|TRBV4-1|TRBJ2-2
CASSLGTSGLTGELFF
TGCGCCAGCAGCCTCGGGACTAGCGGGTTGACCGGGGAGCTGTTTTTT
>many|TRBD1|TRBV20-1|TRBJ2-7
CSAFSGGFSYEQYF
TGCAGTGCTTTCTCAGGGGGTTTCAGCTACGAGCAGTACTTC
>many|NA|TRBV29-1|TRBJ2-3
CSVDGYRAETDTQYF
TGCAGCGTTGATGGGTACAGGGCGGAAACAGATACGCAGTATTTT
>many|TRBD1|TRBV29-1|TRBJ2-4
CSVVDRGKNIQYF
TGCAGCGTTGTAGACAGGGGGAAAAACATTCAGTACTTC
>many|TRBD2|TRBV29-1|TRBJ2-3
CSVEGGTSATDTQYF
TGCAGCGTTGAAGGAGGGACTAGCGCCACAGATACGCAGTATTTT
>many|TRBD2|TRBV20-1|TRBJ2-3
CSASSGGTDTQYF
TGCAGTGCTTCTAGCGGGGGCACAGATACGCAGTATTTT
>many|NA|TRBV7-9|TRBJ2-1
CASSLASTGPDEQFF
TGTGCCAGCAGCTTAGCGTCCACAGGGCCTGATGAGCAGTTCTTC
>many|NA|TRBV18|TRBJ1-1
CASSQGPSNTEAFF
TGTGCCAGCTCGCAGGGACCCTCGAACACTGAAGCTTTCTTT
>NA|NA|TRBV2|TRBJ2-2
CASSEYGGQVGELFF
TGTGCCAGCAGTGAATATGGAGGTCAAGTCGGGGAGCTGTTTTTT
>many|NA|TRBV7-6|TRBJ1-6
CASSLGGTYNSPLHF
TGTGCCAGCAGCCTAGGAGGAACCTATAATTCACCCCTCCACTTT
>few|NA|TRBV6-5|TRBJ1-4
CASSYWQGSEKLFF
TGTGCCAGCAGTTACTGGCAGGGAAGTGAAAAACTGTTTTTT
>many|NA|TRBV20-1|TRBJ2-7
CSARGGSSYEQYF
TGCAGTGCTAGAGGGGGGAGCTCCTACGAGCAGTACTTC
>many|NA|TRBV3-1|TRBJ1-1
CASSQEGGGRNTEAFF
TGTGCCAGCAGCCAAGAAGGTGGCGGCAGAAACACTGAAGCTTTCTTT
>NA|NA|TRBV5-6|TRBJ2-7
CASSLVAGLDEQYF
TGTGCCAGCAGCTTGGTGGCAGGGCTCGACGAGCAGTACTTC
>many|TRBD1|TRBV18|TRBJ2-7
CASSRGTGGVEQYF
TGTGCCAGCTCACGGGGGACAGGGGGCGTCGAGCAGTACTTC
>many|NA|TRBV6-5|TRBJ1-1
CASSYSRGGEAFF
TGTGCCAGCAGTTACTCCCGGGGCGGTGAAGCTTTCTTT
>many|NA|TRBV18|TRBJ1-1
CASSPPGLKTGHEAFF
TGTGCCAGCTCACCACCGGGGTTAAAAACCGGGCATGAAGCTTTCTTT
>many|NA|TRBV6-5|TRBJ1-2
CASSYPLGGYTF
TGTGCCAGCAGTTACCCGTTAGGGGGCTACACCTTC
>few|NA|TRBV23-1|TRBJ2-5
CASSQGTQETQYF
TGCGCCAGCAGTCAAGGGACACAAGAGACCCAGTACTTC
>many|NA|TRBV21-1|TRBJ1-2
CASSKEYGQDGYTF
TGTGCCAGCAGCAAAGAGTACGGCCAGGATGGCTACACCTTC
>many|NA|TRBV7-9|TRBJ1-1
CASSWGPQGWAFF
TGTGCCAGCAGCTGGGGCCCGCAGGGGTGGGCTTTCTTT
>many|NA|TRBV7-2|TRBJ2-7
CASSILKSHEQYF
TGTGCCAGCAGCATCCTCAAGTCCCACGAGCAGTACTTC
>many|TRBD1|TRBV6-1|TRBJ1-1
CASQTGGLVRTEAFF
TGTGCCAGCCAAACAGGGGGGTTGGTAAGGACTGAAGCTTTCTTT
>many|NA|TRBV28|TRBJ2-5
CASKVTGPLETQYF
TGTGCCAGCAAGGTAACCGGGCCCTTGGAGACCCAGTACTTC
>many|NA|TRBV12-5|TRBJ1-5
CASGLVSGDYNQPQHF
TGTGCTAGTGGTTTGGTCTCAGGGGATTACAATCAGCCCCAGCATTTT
>many|NA|TRBV12-3/TRBV12-4|TRBJ2-1
CASKSRDLNEQFF
TGTGCCAGCAAATCCCGGGACCTCAATGAGCAGTTCTTC
>many|NA|TRBV7-2|TRBJ2-7
CASSVTLSYEQYF
TGTGCCAGCAGCGTAACTCTCTCCTACGAGCAGTACTTC
>many|TRBD1|TRBV9|TRBJ2-7
CASSVAWDRGYEQYF
TGTGCCAGCAGCGTAGCCTGGGACAGGGGCTACGAGCAGTACTTC
>many|NA|TRBV20-1|TRBJ2-5
CSASPGIETQYF
TGCAGTGCTAGCCCAGGGATAGAGACCCAGTACTTC
>many|TRBD1|TRBV6-5|TRBJ1-2
CASSYRGTGGYGYTF
TGTGCCAGCAGTTACCGGGGGACAGGGGGCTATGGCTACACCTTC
>many|NA|TRBV5-4|TRBJ2-7
CASSLGYGLEQYF
TGTGCCAGCAGCTTGGGTTACGGGCTCGAGCAGTACTTC
>many|NA|TRBV6-2/TRBV6-3|TRBJ1-5
CASSYWQATRAGQPQHF
TGTGCCAGCAGTTACTGGCAGGCGACTAGAGCGGGGCAGCCCCAGCATTTT
>many|NA|TRBV6-2/TRBV6-3|TRBJ2-1
CASSFDTGIRDEQFF
TGTGCCAGCAGTTTCGACACAGGAATAAGGGATGAGCAGTTCTTC